The clone carrying this T cell receptor (beta chain) showed up just a few times. V dropped 0 bases and J dropped 4 bases, with 7 bases sitting between them. The CDR3 loop spans 13 amino acids. The germline V gene encodes CDR1 MGHDK and CDR2 SYGVNS. As the template, RNA transcripts were used to amplify TCR beta CDR3 regions. RT-PCR with HTBI primers came first, then second-round multiplex PCR. One entry per CDR3 protein results from TCRdb running MiXCR on the multiplex PCR reads. Of roughly 610,000 distinct CDR3 sequences listed, 22% are singletons. PBMCs were obtained from roughly 9.5 ml of fresh peripheral blood. The data were obtained in a study of Graves' ophthalmopathy and Graves' hyperthyroidism. Study context: Upon initial diagnosis and before any treatment, peripheral blood was collected.

The specimen sequenced was peripheral blood. The sequence was collected from a woman between 18 and 29 years old with stable Graves' hyperthyroidism. Some clones in this sample may be carry-over from other donors' samples. The chain joins TRBV25-1 to TRBJ2-7; weak D call: TRBD1 (5 bases). CDR3: CASSEYSGYEQYF. CDR3 sequence (DNA): TGTGCCAGCAGTGAATACTCAGGGTACGAGCAGTACTTC.